The present TCR beta chain was sequenced within a study of T cells after yellow fever vaccination. TCRdb fed the 5' RACE reads into MiXCR, producing one record per CDR3 protein. Of 350,000 to 550,000 distinct CDR3 sequences in the sample, roughly a sixth were seen once. Study observations and caveats: Post-booster repertoires again held most primary-vaccination clones (about 96% CD4, just under 90% CD8). Weaker, the secondary response had a peak occurring faster, on day 5 versus 15.

This clonotype has just a few counts. The antigen is unknown. With 2 bases removed from V and 7 bases from J, the gap between germline ends came to 14 bases. CDR1 is KGHSH and CDR2 is LQKENI in the germline V gene. The CDR3 length is 14 residues. The sequence derives from a young man who received the YFV17D yellow fever vaccine. The source was PBMCs, collected before the yellow fever booster vaccination. The rearrangement uses TRBV18 and TRBJ2-5; D assignment may be TRBD1 or TRBD2 (6 bases each). The CDR3 here is CASSPDSGGGTQYF. Written as DNA, the CDR3 is TGTGCCAGCTCACCAGACAGCGGAGGGGGGACCCAGTACTTC.